These 28 T cell receptor beta chains came from one sample sequenced in a study of T cells in Graves' hyperthyroidism and ophthalmopathy. What was amplified from RNA transcripts were TCR beta CDR3 regions. The TCR CDR3 was amplified in a first-round RT-PCR using the HTBI primer set. TCRdb called the multiplex PCR reads again in MiXCR, with one record for every CDR3 protein. The repertoire has some 490,000 distinct CDR3 sequences, 22% of them found once; the top ten carry around 50%. The sample consisted of blood. Source of these receptors: a woman aged 70-85 years with Graves' ophthalmopathy.

The sample holds a few counts of this clonotype. The J gene is TRBJ2-1, the V gene TRBV6-2 or TRBV6-3, with D tentatively TRBD2 (6 bases). CDR1 and CDR2 (germline): MNHEY, SVGEGT. The CDR3 has 12 amino acids. The V end was cut by 6 bases, the J end by 6 bases, with 9 bases between. The CDR3 DNA is TGTGCCAGCAGCGGGGGTGGCAATGAGCAGTTCTTC. Translating gives CASSGGGNEQFF.

The rearrangement uses TRBV19 and TRBJ1-1; D is ambiguous. There are 15 residues in the CDR3. Trimming removed 1 base at V and 4 bases at J, with 13 bases between. CDR1 is LNHDA, CDR2 SQIVND, per germline (reference sequence). CDR3 protein: CASSIVGIAGTEAFF. The CDR3 DNA sequence: TGTGCCAGTAGTATAGTAGGGATCGCGGGCACTGAAGCTTTCTTT. Full variable domain (remainder filled in from reference TRBV19 and TRBJ1-1): DGGITQSPKYLFRKEGQNVTLSCEQNLNHDAMYWYRQDPGQGLRLIYYSQIVNDFQKGDIAEGYSVSREKKESFPLTVTSAQKNPTAFYLCASSIVGIAGTEAFFGQGTRLTVV.

This clonotype was seen at least ten times. The chain uses TRBV20-1 and TRBJ2-7; D is possibly TRBD1 or TRBD2 (5 bases each). The ends were cut back, 6 bases at V and 3 bases at J, with 18 bases in the middle. The CDR3 spans 14 residues. Germline V gene data show CDR1 as DFQATT and CDR2 as SNEGSKA (reference sequence). In DNA, the CDR3 is TGCAGTGCGGGCGGCCGGGACGGAGACTACGAGCAGTACTTC. The encoded protein is CSAGGRDGDYEQYF.

This clonotype was picked up many times. The rearrangement joins TRBV9 to TRBJ1-1; D is possibly TRBD1 (6 bases). V was shortened by 0 bases and J by 5 bases, with 11 bases between the two germline ends. There are 14 residues in the CDR3. Germline V gives CDR1 SGDLS, CDR2 YYNGEE. The CDR3: CASSVGGGGTEAFF. The CDR3 DNA reads TGTGCCAGCAGCGTAGGAGGGGGTGGTACTGAAGCTTTCTTT.

At least ten counts were recorded for this clonotype. The J gene is TRBJ2-7, the V gene TRBV18; D is unclear. Germline CDR1 reads KGHSH; CDR2 reads LQKENI. V lost 5 bases, J lost 6 bases, and 14 bases lay in between. This CDR3 has 13 residues. The CDR3 nucleotides are TGTGCCAGCTCATCGCACAGAGTTGGCGAGCAGTACTTC. It codes for CASSSHRVGEQYF. The whole variable domain, filled in from reference TRBV18 and TRBJ2-7, reads NAGVMQNPRHLVRRRGQEARLRCSPMKGHSHVYWYRQLPEEGLKFMVYLQKENIIDESGMPKERFSAEFPKEGPSILRIQQVVRGDSAAYFCASSSHRVGEQYFGPGTRLTVT.

This clonotype was seen ten or more times. V usage is TRBV7-9 and J usage is TRBJ2-3, with 11 bases aligning to TRBD2. Germline CDR1 SEHNR, CDR2 FQNEAQ (reference sequence). Trimming at V came to 5 bases and at J to 9 bases, leaving 13 bases not matched to a gene. CDR3 length: 16 amino acids. The CDR3: CASSLGTSGPTGTQYF. The CDR3 bases are TGTGCCAGCAGCCTTGGGACTAGCGGACCGACGGGGACGCAGTATTTT.

This rearrangement joins TRBV2 to TRBJ1-4; D is ambiguous. CDR1 SNHLY and CDR2 FYNNEI come from the germline V gene. The CDR3 extends over 13 amino acids. V lost 7 bases, J lost 10 bases, and 16 bases lay in between. The CDR3 here is CASTPGSVGKLFF. The CDR3 bases are TGTGCCAGCACCCCCGGGAGTGTCGGAAAACTGTTTTTT.

This clonotype has ten or more counts. This chain uses TRBV2 with TRBJ2-5; D not certain. This CDR3 is built from 14 residues. Trimming left V 6 bases short and J 5 bases short, with 16 bases between. Per the germline V gene, CDR1 is SNHLY and CDR2 is FYNNEI. CDR3 sequence: CASSTNSLVETQYF. The CDR3, as DNA: TGTGCCAGCAGCACTAACTCGTTAGTTGAGACCCAGTACTTC.

J is TRBJ2-2 and V is TRBV5-5, with D possibly matching TRBD2 (5 bases). CDR3 length: 14 amino acids. Per the germline V gene, CDR1 is SGHKS and CDR2 is YYEKEE (reference sequence). V lost 0 bases and J lost 7, with 10 bases in between. For the CDR3, the DNA is TGTGCCAGCAGCTTGGATCTAGCCGGCGGGGAGCTGTTTTTT. This gives the protein CASSLDLAGGELFF.

This clonotype has a count of ten or more. This chain connects TRBV29-1 to TRBJ1-1; D is uncertain. Germline loops: CDR1 SQVTM, CDR2 ANQGSEA. This CDR3 contains 12 residues. V was cut by 4 bases and J by 2 bases, with 8 bases left in between. The CDR3 bases are TGCAGCGTTGTAACCCTAAACACTGAAGCTTTCTTT. It yields the protein CSVVTLNTEAFF.

As regards this clonotype: Being one base from a much bigger clone, this may be a read error. V is TRBV7-2 and J is TRBJ1-1, with TRBD1 matching 9 bases. V was clipped by 6 bases and J by 6 bases; unmatched bases: 8. There are 14 residues in the CDR3. Germline V gives CDR1 SGHTA, CDR2 FQGNSA. The CDR3 DNA sequence: TGTGCCAGCAGGGACGGGACAGGGACAGCTGAAGCTTTCTTT. Translating gives CASRDGTGTAEAFF.

The rearrangement joins TRBV19 to TRBJ2-5; the D is unclear. Germline V CDR1 and CDR2: LNHDA, SQIVND (reference sequence). V was shortened by 5 bases and J by 3 bases, with 16 bases between the two germline ends. The CDR3 runs to 15 residues. The CDR3 DNA follows: TGTGCCAGTAGTTCTCCTCTGGAAGGCAAAGAGACCCAGTACTTC. Its translation: CASSSPLEGKETQYF.

The chain joins TRBV15 to TRBJ1-2, with 12 bases aligning to TRBD1. J lost 7 bases, V lost 7 bases, and 10 bases had no gene match. Germline V CDR1 and CDR2: LNHNV, YYDKDF (reference sequence). The CDR3 totals 15 residues. The CDR3 loop is CATTPGQGAVSGYTF. DNA of the CDR3: TGTGCCACCACTCCGGGACAGGGGGCAGTTAGTGGCTACACCTTC.

This clonotype came up a few times. This chain joins TRBV20-1 and TRBJ2-1, with 13 bases that match TRBD2. V lost 6 bases to trimming and J lost 9 bases; unmatched junction nucleotides: 8. Looked up from germline, CDR1 is DFQATT and CDR2 is SNEGSKA (reference sequence). The CDR3 extends over 14 amino acids. CDR3 DNA sequence: TGCAGTGCCCAGGGACTAGCGGGACTGGGTGAGCAGTTCTTC. Translation: CSAQGLAGLGEQFF.

This clonotype was observed many times. V usage is TRBV28 and J usage is TRBJ2-7; TRBD2 matches 8 bases. Germline V gene sequence: CDR1 MDHEN, CDR2 SYDVKM. This CDR3 is 16 amino acids long. Losses at the gene ends were 2 bases for V and 2 bases for J; bases not matched to a gene: 8. CDR3 region: CASSLTPVAGTYEQYF. The CDR3 DNA follows: TGTGCCAGCAGTTTAACCCCTGTAGCGGGAACCTACGAGCAGTACTTC.

This clonotype was recorded many times. The V call is TRBV10-1, the J call TRBJ1-1; D perhaps matches TRBD1 (6 bases). Looked up from germline, CDR1 is WNHNN and CDR2 is SYGVQD (reference sequence). The V gene lost 4 bases and the J gene lost 6 bases, with 18 bases spanning the gap. The CDR3 is made up of 15 amino acids. The CDR3 sequence is CASSVNRGTSAEAFF. CDR3 DNA: TGCGCCAGCAGTGTAAATAGGGGGACCAGCGCTGAAGCTTTCTTT.

This clonotype was seen more than once but under ten times. CDR3 protein: CASSDRGPYGYTF. In nucleotides, the CDR3 is TGTGCCAGCAGTGACAGGGGACCCTATGGCTACACCTTC. The J gene is TRBJ1-2, the V gene TRBV28; 8 bases align to TRBD1. This CDR3 is built from 13 residues. CDR1 and CDR2 from the germline V gene are MDHEN and SYDVKM. With 5 bases clipped from V and 4 bases from J, the junction kept 3 bases outside the gene matches.

This clonotype was seen many times. The chain recombines TRBV20-1 with TRBJ1-1, with D unclear. CDR3 length: 12 residues. The germline V gene encodes CDR1 DFQATT and CDR2 SNEGSKA (reference sequence). V shed 3 bases and J shed 2 bases, with 7 bases lying between them. CDR3 sequence (DNA): TGCAGTGCTAGTCGGTCCAACACTGAAGCTTTCTTT. Its protein is CSASRSNTEAFF.

The chain combines TRBV7-3 with TRBJ2-2; D is undetermined. CDR3 length equals 14 residues. Germline values: CDR1 SGHTA, CDR2 FQGTGA. The germline V and J ends were trimmed by 5 bases and 6 bases, with 13 bases remaining between them. CDR3 nucleotide sequence: TGTGCCAGCAGCCCATCCCCTAGGGCCGGGGAGCTGTTTTTT. Amino acids: CASSPSPRAGELFF.

Of note for this clonotype: In this CDR3 the conserved last residue, phenylalanine or tryptophan, is missing, so a read error is likely. The CDR3 nucleotides read TGTGCCAGCAGATCTAGAACCGACAATGAGCAGTTCCTC. It encodes CASRSRTDNEQFL. V gene TRBV12-3 or TRBV12-4 combines with J gene TRBJ2-1; D call uncertain. The V and J ends lost 6 bases and 5 bases respectively, with 11 bases between them. The CDR3 is 13 residues long.

The chain is built from TRBV20-1 and TRBJ2-4, with 8 bases identical to TRBD1. V shed 1 base, J shed 8 bases, and the junction held 4 bases outside the gene matches. The CDR3 spans 13 residues. Germline V CDR1 and CDR2: DFQATT, SNEGSKA (reference sequence). The chain's CDR3 is CSARAGGQDIQYF. The CDR3 region has the DNA TGCAGTGCTAGAGCAGGGGGCCAGGACATTCAGTACTTC.

This clonotype was detected a few times. V gene TRBV6-2 or TRBV6-3 combines with J gene TRBJ1-1, with 8 bases that match TRBD1. Germline lookup yields CDR1 MNHEY and CDR2 SVGEGT. This CDR3 contains 15 residues. V trimming: 2 bases; J trimming: 4 bases; junction bases outside the gene matches: 6. The CDR3 bases are TGTGCCAGCAGTTACACCACAGGGGGAGGCACTGAAGCTTTCTTT. Residues: CASSYTTGGGTEAFF.

In its sample, this clonotype was seen a few times. This chain connects TRBV6-1 to TRBJ2-7; 9 bases match TRBD1. The CDR3 totals 15 residues. Germline V gene lookup returns CDR1 MNHNS and CDR2 SASEGT. V shed 3 bases and J 9 bases; nucleotides not matched to a gene: 12. The CDR3 spells CASSDPWTGVFGQYF. In nucleotides, the CDR3 is TGTGCCAGCAGTGACCCTTGGACAGGGGTATTTGGGCAGTACTTC.

The V gene is TRBV5-1, the J gene TRBJ2-7; D might be TRBD2 (5 bases). CDR1 and CDR2 (germline): SGHRS, YFSETQ. This CDR3 has 14 amino acids. Deletions cut 0 bases from V and 5 bases from J, with 12 bases between. The CDR3 coding sequence is TGCGCCAGCAGCTTGGCAGGCCCGGGGAACGAGCAGTACTTC. Translated, it gives CASSLAGPGNEQYF.

This chain joins TRBV5-1 and TRBJ2-7, with 9 positions matching TRBD1. V lost 6 bases, J lost 5 bases, and 9 bases stayed unmatched. Germline loops: CDR1 SGHRS, CDR2 YFSETQ. This CDR3 contains 14 residues. This CDR3 is CASTVGDRVNEQYF. In nucleotides, the CDR3 is TGCGCCAGCACGGTGGGGGACAGGGTCAACGAGCAGTACTTC. The full variable domain, completed using reference TRBV5-1 and TRBJ2-7, is KAGVTQTPRYLIKTRGQQVTLSCSPISGHRSVSWYQQTPGQGLQFLFEYFSETQRNKGNFPGRFSGRQFSNSRSEMNVSTLELGDSALYLCASTVGDRVNEQYFGPGTRLTVT.

V is TRBV2 and J is TRBJ1-4; no clear D. Germline CDR1 is SNHLY and CDR2 is FYNNEI. The V gene lost 4 bases and the J gene lost 15 bases, with 24 bases spanning the gap. The CDR3 has 15 amino acids. The CDR3: CASSGGRRESSWLFF. CDR3 nucleotides: TGTGCCAGCAGTGGAGGACGTAGGGAGAGTAGCTGGTTGTTTTTT.

At least ten counts were recorded for this clonotype. The chain joins TRBV5-1 to TRBJ2-7; 15 bases match TRBD2. Germline V gives CDR1 SGHRS, CDR2 YFSETQ. This CDR3 comprises 15 residues. Losses at the gene ends were 4 bases for V and 6 bases for J; bases not matched to a gene: 5. Here the CDR3 reads CASSPGLAGGAEQYF. Written as DNA, the CDR3 is TGCGCCAGCAGCCCGGGACTAGCGGGAGGAGCCGAGCAGTACTTC.

This clonotype was recorded at least ten times. V and J are TRBV6-2 or TRBV6-3 and TRBJ2-7; TRBD1 agrees at 8 bases. The CDR3 covers 15 residues. With 5 bases clipped from V and 3 bases from J, the junction kept 9 bases outside the gene matches. Germline CDR1 reads MNHEY; CDR2 reads SVGEGT. For the CDR3, the DNA is TGTGCCAGCAGTCGCCCAGGACAGGGTATCTACGAGCAGTACTTC. Residues: CASSRPGQGIYEQYF.